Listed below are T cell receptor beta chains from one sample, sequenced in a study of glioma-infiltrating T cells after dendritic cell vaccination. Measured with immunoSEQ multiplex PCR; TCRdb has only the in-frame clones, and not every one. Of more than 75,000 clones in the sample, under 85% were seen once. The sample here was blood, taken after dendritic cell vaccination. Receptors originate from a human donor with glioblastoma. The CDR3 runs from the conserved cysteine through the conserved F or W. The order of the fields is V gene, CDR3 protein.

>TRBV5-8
CASRKPDREGNQPQHF
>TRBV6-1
CASREQYTEAFF
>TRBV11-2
CASSFARAGANVLTF
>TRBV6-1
CASSEMAGTDTQYF
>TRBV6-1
CASSPGQGYYEQYF
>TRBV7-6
CASSSTPNYGYTF
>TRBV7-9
CASSFVPVAYNSPLHF
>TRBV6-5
CASSYSRVVEQPQHF
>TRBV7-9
CASTRTAGTEAFF
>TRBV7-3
CASSLEGVAKNIQYF
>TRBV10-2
CASSNVQGSGENSPLHF
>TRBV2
CASRPQGALMNQPQHF
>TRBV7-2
CASSIGQGGAYEQYF
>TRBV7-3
CASSLQGSTGELFF
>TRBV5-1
CASSPGSRMTQETQYF
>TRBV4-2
CASSLRPRGYTF
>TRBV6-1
CASSPEEEETQYF
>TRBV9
CASSVGGDTGELFF
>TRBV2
CARRTSGGTEAFF
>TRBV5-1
CASSLDYNNEKLFF
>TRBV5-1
CASSISMGAAGNTIYF
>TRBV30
CAWRLAGVKYF
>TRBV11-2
CASSFGDNEKLFF
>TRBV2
CASSATGIRETQYF
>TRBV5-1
CASSLEMGQGGSFF
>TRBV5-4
CASSPGGFSNEQYF
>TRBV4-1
CASSQDPGQRGQPQHF
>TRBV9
CASSLGSGGAQETQYF
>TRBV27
CASRSTTGGSTDTQYF
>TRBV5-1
CASSLDPLGEGNTEAFF
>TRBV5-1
CASSQDRDGYTF
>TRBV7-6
CASRTSVVPENEQFF
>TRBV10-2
CASSESRRDQPQHF
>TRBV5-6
CASSLNYEQYF
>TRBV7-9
CASSSGDSGGAYNEQFF
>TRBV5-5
CASSLGGGTNTEAFF
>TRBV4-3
CASSHVGGAYNEQFF
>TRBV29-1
CSVSQGDSNQPQHF
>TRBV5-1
CASSPGLQAYEQYF
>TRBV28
CASSPPQGQGNYGYTF
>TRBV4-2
CASSQGPEGDYGYTF
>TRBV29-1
CSVDPVRGGEETRYF
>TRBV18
CASSPISPDRNTEAFF
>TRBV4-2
CASSRGQGVVTEAFF
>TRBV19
CASFQGGGRGYGYTF
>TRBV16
CASSQPGQVRSNQPQHF
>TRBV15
CATSREGNTYEQYF
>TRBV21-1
CASPESDSDILGNQPQHF
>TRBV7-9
CASSLGRGDTQYF
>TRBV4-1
CASSQTPAGTYGEQYF